This paragraph reports one T cell receptor beta chain. Authors' processing steps: Amplified reference gene primers provided the basis for estimating nucleated cell counts. The repertoire was sequenced with immunoSEQ multiplex PCR; TCRdb's copy has only in-frame clones and lacks some. For V, J and clone size, that table is used; D and trimming come from the DNA. Of 200,000 to 250,000 clones listed, around nine tenths are singletons. Individuals drawn from 24 US areas were about 18 to 100 years old. A case of COVID-19 had been met by exposed participants within 2 weeks before study entry. The ends were cut back, 6 bases at V and 6 bases at J, with 12 bases in the middle. The germline V gene encodes CDR1 LNHDA and CDR2 SQIVND (reference sequence). The CDR3 is 13 amino acids. The record originates from a study of blood T cell repertoires in COVID-19. Study information: Sources were T cells, B-cell-depleted T cells, or PBMCs; the material itself was cDNA or gDNA.

The chain employs TRBV19 and TRBJ1-5; D ambiguous. Material: PBMCs or T cells enriched from blood (not recorded which). The sequence came from a woman younger than 45 who had been exposed to COVID-19. CDR3 region: CASRGTGSQPQHF. The CDR3, as DNA: TGTGCCAGTAGGGGTACGGGTTCTCAGCCCCAGCATTTT.